One and the same sample provided the 11 T cell receptor beta chains below, sequenced in a study of T cells expressing NK-cell markers. Reprocessing the 5' RACE reads, TCRdb reports a single entry for every CDR3 protein and omits DNA. In all, the sample yields about 170,000 distinct CDR3 sequences. Sequencing used blood T cells: a sorted CD56 or NKG2C T cell subset, CD4+ or CD8+ T cells, or bulk PBMC T cells (not recorded which). These receptors all stem from a man between 18 and 69 years old in good health.

The chain combines TRBV29-1 with TRBJ2-5; the TRBD1 assignment by TCRdb is unverifiable without DNA. Per germline, CDR1 SQVTM and CDR2 ANQGSEA. The CDR3 has 14 amino acids. CDR3 loop: CSVERAGQEETQYF. Full variable domain (missing parts from reference TRBV29-1 and TRBJ2-5): SAVISQKPSRDICQRGTSLTIQCQVDSQVTMMFWYRQQPGQSLTLIATANQGSEATYESGFVIDKFPISRPNLTFSTLTVSNMSPEDSSIYLCSVERAGQEETQYFGPGTRLLVL.

V and J are TRBV15 and TRBJ2-7; without DNA, the TCRdb call of TRBD2 cannot be checked. CDR1 is LNHNV, CDR2 YYDKDF, per germline (reference sequence). The CDR3 loop spans 16 amino acids. The CDR3: CATSRGLAGAPYEQYF.

V gene TRBV6-1 combines with J gene TRBJ1-2; TCRdb designates TRBD1, a call that cannot be tested without DNA. CDR1 is MNHNS and CDR2 is SASEGT in the germline V gene. The CDR3 covers 15 residues. The CDR3 sequence: CASSPELRANYGYTF.

The chain is built from TRBV6-5 and TRBJ1-2. The germline CDR1 and CDR2 sequences are MNHEY and SVGAGI. The CDR3 loop spans 13 amino acids. The CDR3 protein is CASSYQANYGYTF.

This sequence joins TRBV11-2 and TRBJ2-6. Germline CDR1 is SGHAT and CDR2 is FQNNGV. The CDR3 runs 16 residues. The CDR3 loop is CASSFGVGAGANVLTF. Using reference TRBV11-2 and TRBJ2-6 for the parts outside the CDR3, the full variable domain is EAGVAQSPRYKIIEKRQSVAFWCNPISGHATLYWYQQILGQGPKLLIQFQNNGVVDDSQLPKDRFSAERLKGVDSTLKIQPAKLEDSAVYLCASSFGVGAGANVLTFGAGSRLTVL.

The chain carries TRBV28 and TRBJ2-1; TCRdb reports TRBD1, a call that lacks DNA to check it against. CDR1 is MDHEN and CDR2 is SYDVKM in the germline V gene. This CDR3 has 15 amino acids. CDR3 residues: CASSLGTGDAYEQFF.

The chain employs TRBV20-1 and TRBJ2-2; TCRdb proposes TRBD2, but this gene call is untestable without DNA. The CDR3 extends over 17 amino acids. Per germline, CDR1 DFQATT and CDR2 SNEGSKA (reference sequence). This chain's CDR3 is CSARGLVVGPNTGELFF.

By frequency, this clonotype registers medium-sized. The V gene is TRBV13, the J gene TRBJ2-1; TCRdb's D gene call, TRBD2, goes unchecked for lack of DNA. The germline V gene has CDR1 PRHDT and CDR2 FYEKMQ (reference sequence). The CDR3 sequence is 15 residues long. The CDR3: CADQRSSGAYNEQFF.

This sequence joins TRBV10-3 and TRBJ1-3; there is no DNA to check the TCRdb D call of TRBD1. This CDR3 region has 14 residues. Looked up from germline, CDR1 is ENHRY and CDR2 is SYGVKD. The CDR3 reads CAIFGGSRGNTIYF.

The genes are TRBV9 and TRBJ1-6; TCRdb names TRBD1, which stays unverified in the absence of DNA. CDR1 is SGDLS and CDR2 is YYNGEE in the germline V gene. CDR3 length equals 18 residues. Here the CDR3 reads CASSASPTGDSYNSPLHF. The full variable domain, rest sourced from reference TRBV9 and TRBJ1-6, is DSGVTQTPKHLITATGQRVTLRCSPRSGDLSVYWYQQSLDQGLQFLIQYYNGEERAKGNILERFSAQQFPDLHSELNLSSLELGDSALYFCASSASPTGDSYNSPLHFGNGTRLTVT.

The chain couples TRBV6-1 to TRBJ2-7; TCRdb's D call, TRBD2, is unchecked because there is no DNA. The CDR3 spans 16 residues. Germline V gene sequence: CDR1 MNHNS, CDR2 SASEGT. CDR3 protein: CASSGLAGTSPYEQYF.